Below are 6 T cell receptor beta chains sequenced from a single sample in a study of T cell changes during pregnancy in multiple sclerosis. Sequencing used immunoSEQ multiplex PCR; TCRdb keeps in-frame clones, though not all of them. The table has roughly 30,000 clones, around 90% seen once. The sequences come from CD8+ T cells from peripheral blood mononuclear cells, collected before pregnancy. The receptors stem from a female donor with multiple sclerosis, enrolled in a pregnancy study.

This clone was recorded once. The V call is TRBV28, the J call TRBJ1-5, with 12 bases matching TRBD1. The J segment lost 4 bases and the V segment lost 6 bases, leaving 13 bases of the junction unmatched. Germline V gene data show CDR1 as MDHEN and CDR2 as SYDVKM. The CDR3 contains 18 residues. The CDR3 DNA reads TGTGCCAGCAGCCCGACCTGGGACAGGGGGCTAAGTAATCAGCCCCAGCATTTT. It translates to CASSPTWDRGLSNQPQHF.

This clone has just one count. The gene calls are TRBV4-3 and TRBJ2-5; D possibly corresponds to TRBD1 (5 bases). This CDR3 has 14 residues. Germline V lookup: CDR1 LGHNA, CDR2 YSLEER. With 0 bases removed from V and 5 bases from J, the gap between germline ends came to 10 bases. The CDR3 protein is CASSQDVQEETQYF. The CDR3 DNA reads TGCGCCAGCAGCCAAGATGTACAGGAGGAGACCCAGTACTTC.

The rearrangement uses TRBV7-9 and TRBJ2-5; D gene unclear. The CDR3 runs to 16 residues. Trimming cost V 1 base and J 3 bases, with 15 bases left between them. Per germline, CDR1 SEHNR and CDR2 FQNEAQ (reference sequence). Written as DNA, the CDR3 is TGTGCCAGCAGCTTAGGGCCGGCGGTCCTCAAAGAGACCCAGTACTTC. Translation: CASSLGPAVLKETQYF.

The rearrangement joins TRBV6-5 to TRBJ1-6; D gene unclear. This CDR3 spans 14 amino acids. Deletions cut 6 bases from V and 9 bases from J, with 15 bases between. The germline V gene has CDR1 MNHEY and CDR2 SVGAGI. The CDR3 protein is CASSAEEGGSPLHF. CDR3 in DNA: TGTGCCAGCAGCGCCGAGGAAGGTGGTTCACCCCTCCACTTT.

The V and J genes are TRBV27 and TRBJ1-4; the D is unclear. The CDR3 runs to 14 residues. Germline V CDR1 and CDR2: MNHEY, SMNVEV (reference sequence). Between the trimmed V and J ends, which lost 8 bases and 8 bases, there was a span of 18 bases. The CDR3 DNA follows: TGTGCCAGCTGCCCTAATCAGGCAGGCGAAAAACTGTTTTTT. Translation: CASCPNQAGEKLFF. Full variable domain (rest looked up from reference TRBV27 and TRBJ1-4): EAQVTQNPRYLITVTGKKLTVTCSQNMNHEYMSWYRQDPGLGLRQIYYSMNVEVTDKGDVPEGYKVSRKEKRNFPLILESPSPNQTSLYFCASCPNQAGEKLFFGSGTQLSVL.

The CDR3 sequence: CASSSIGSNYGYTF. The CDR3 nucleotides are TGTGCCAGCAGTAGCATCGGGAGTAACTATGGCTACACCTTC. The chain uses TRBV27 and TRBJ1-2; D remains ambiguous. The length of the CDR3 is 14 residues. Trimming took 5 bases from V and 1 from J, leaving 11 bases between them. CDR1 and CDR2 from the germline V gene are MNHEY and SMNVEV (reference sequence).